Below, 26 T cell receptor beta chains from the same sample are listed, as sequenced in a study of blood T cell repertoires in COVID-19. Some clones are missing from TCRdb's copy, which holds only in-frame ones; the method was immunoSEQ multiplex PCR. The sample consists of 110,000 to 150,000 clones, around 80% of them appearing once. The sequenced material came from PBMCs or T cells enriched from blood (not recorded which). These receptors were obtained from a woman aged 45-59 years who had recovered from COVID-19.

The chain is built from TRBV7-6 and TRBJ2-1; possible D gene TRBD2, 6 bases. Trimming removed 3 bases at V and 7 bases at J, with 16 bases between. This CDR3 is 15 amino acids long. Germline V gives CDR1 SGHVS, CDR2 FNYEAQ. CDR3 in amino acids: CASSLGLSPTNEQFF. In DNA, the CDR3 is TGTGCCAGCAGCTTGGGACTCTCTCCGACAAATGAGCAGTTCTTC.

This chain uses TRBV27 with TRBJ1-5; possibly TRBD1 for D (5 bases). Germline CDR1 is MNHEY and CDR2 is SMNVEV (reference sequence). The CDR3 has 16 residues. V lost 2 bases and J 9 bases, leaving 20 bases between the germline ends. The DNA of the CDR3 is TGTGCCAGCAGTTTACGTACAGGCCCCTCTAAAGGGCCCCAGCATTTT. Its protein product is CASSLRTGPSKGPQHF.

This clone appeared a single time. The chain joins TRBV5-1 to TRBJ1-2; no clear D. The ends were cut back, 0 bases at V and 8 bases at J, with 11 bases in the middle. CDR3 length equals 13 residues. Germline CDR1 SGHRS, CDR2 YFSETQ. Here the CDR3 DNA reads TGCGCCAGCAGCTTGGCGGCCCAACAGGGCTACACCTTC. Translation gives CASSLAAQQGYTF.

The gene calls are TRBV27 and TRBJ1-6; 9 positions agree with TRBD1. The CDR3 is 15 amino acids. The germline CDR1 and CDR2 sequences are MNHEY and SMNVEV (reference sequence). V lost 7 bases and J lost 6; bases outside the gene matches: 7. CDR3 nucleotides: TGTGCCAGCAACTCACAGGGGGCGAGTAATTCACCCCTCCACTTT. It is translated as CASNSQGASNSPLHF.

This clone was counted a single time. Written as DNA, the CDR3 is TGTGCCATCAGTGAGTCGGCCTTACAGGGGGGCTACACCTTC. The encoded protein is CAISESALQGGYTF. This rearrangement joins TRBV10-3 to TRBJ1-2, with 7 bases fitting TRBD1. With 0 bases clipped from V and 8 bases from J, the junction kept 6 bases outside the gene matches. From germline, CDR1 is ENHRY and CDR2 SYGVKD. The CDR3 length is 14 residues.

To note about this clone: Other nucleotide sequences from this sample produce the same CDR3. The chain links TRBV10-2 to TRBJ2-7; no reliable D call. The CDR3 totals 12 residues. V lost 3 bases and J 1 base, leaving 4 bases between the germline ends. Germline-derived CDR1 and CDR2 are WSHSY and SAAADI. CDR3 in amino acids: CASSDRSYEQYV. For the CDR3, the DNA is TGCGCCAGCAGTGACAGGTCCTACGAGCAGTACGTC.

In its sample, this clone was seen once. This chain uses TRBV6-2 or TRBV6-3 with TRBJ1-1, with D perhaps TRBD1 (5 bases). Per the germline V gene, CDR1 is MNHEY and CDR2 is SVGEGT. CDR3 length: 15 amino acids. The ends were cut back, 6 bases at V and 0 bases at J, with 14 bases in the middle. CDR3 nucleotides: TGTGCCAGCAGCTCCGGGGGTTTCATGAACACTGAAGCTTTCTTT. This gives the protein CASSSGGFMNTEAFF.

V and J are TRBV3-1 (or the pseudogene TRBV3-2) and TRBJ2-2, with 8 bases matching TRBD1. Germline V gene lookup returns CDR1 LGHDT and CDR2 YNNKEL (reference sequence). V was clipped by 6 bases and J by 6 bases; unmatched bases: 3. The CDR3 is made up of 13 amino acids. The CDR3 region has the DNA TGTGCCAGCAGAGACAGGGGAGCCGGGGAGCTGTTTTTT. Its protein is CASRDRGAGELFF.

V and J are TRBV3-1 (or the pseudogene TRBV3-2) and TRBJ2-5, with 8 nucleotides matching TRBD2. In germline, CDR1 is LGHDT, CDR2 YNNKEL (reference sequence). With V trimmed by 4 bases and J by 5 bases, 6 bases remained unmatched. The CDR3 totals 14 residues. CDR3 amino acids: CASSPRGGVETQYF. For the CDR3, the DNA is TGTGCCAGCAGCCCCCGGGGGGGGGTGGAGACCCAGTACTTC.

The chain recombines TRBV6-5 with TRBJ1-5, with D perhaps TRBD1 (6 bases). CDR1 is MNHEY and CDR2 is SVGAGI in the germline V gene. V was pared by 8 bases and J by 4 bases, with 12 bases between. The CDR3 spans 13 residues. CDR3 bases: TGTGCCAGCCGGTTGGGGGCTAATCAGCCCCAGCATTTT. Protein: CASRLGANQPQHF.

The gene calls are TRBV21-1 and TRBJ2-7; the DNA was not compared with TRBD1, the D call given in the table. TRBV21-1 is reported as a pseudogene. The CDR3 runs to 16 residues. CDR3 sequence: CASSKADRGLSYEQYF. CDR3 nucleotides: TGTGCCAGCAGCAAAGCTGATAGGGGTCTCTCCTACGAGCAGTACTTC.

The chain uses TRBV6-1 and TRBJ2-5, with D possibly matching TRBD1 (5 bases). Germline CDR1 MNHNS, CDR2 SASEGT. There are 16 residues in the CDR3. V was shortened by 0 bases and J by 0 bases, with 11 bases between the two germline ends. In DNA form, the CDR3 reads TGTGCCAGCAGTGAAGCGGGGCACAGGTACCAAGAGACCCAGTACTTC. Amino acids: CASSEAGHRYQETQYF.

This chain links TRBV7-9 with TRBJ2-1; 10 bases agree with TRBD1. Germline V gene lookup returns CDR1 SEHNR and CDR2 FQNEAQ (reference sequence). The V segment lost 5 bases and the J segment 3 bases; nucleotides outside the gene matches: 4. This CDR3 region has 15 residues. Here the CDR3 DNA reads TGTGCCAGCAGCCGCCGGACAGGGGGCTACAATGAGCAGTTCTTC. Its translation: CASSRRTGGYNEQFF.

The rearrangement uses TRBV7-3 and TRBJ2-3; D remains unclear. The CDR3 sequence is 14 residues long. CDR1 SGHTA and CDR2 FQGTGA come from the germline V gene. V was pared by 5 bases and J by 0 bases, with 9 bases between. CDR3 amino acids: CASSVKHSTDTQYF. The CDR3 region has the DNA TGTGCCAGCAGCGTCAAACACAGCACAGATACGCAGTATTTT.

CDR3 DNA sequence: TGTGCCAGTATCGGGTACACAGATACGCAGTATTTT. Amino acid sequence: CASIGYTDTQYF. The genes are TRBV19 and TRBJ2-3, with no clear D. Trimming cost V 7 bases and J 2 bases, with 7 bases left between them. CDR3 length: 12 amino acids. CDR1 is LNHDA and CDR2 is SQIVND in the germline V gene (reference sequence).

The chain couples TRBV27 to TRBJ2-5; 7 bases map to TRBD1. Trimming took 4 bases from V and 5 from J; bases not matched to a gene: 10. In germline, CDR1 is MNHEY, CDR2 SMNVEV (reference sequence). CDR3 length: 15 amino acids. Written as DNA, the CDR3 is TGTGCCAGCAGTTCCCACCGACAGGGCCGGGAGACCCAGTACTTC. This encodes CASSSHRQGRETQYF.

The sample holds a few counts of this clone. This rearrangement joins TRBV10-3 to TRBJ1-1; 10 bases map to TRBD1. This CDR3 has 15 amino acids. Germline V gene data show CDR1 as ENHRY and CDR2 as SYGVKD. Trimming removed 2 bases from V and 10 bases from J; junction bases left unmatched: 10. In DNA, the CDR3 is TGTGCCATCAGTGAGGCGGGACAGGGGCTGGGCGTAGCTTTCTTT. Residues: CAISEAGQGLGVAFF.

CDR3 coding DNA: TGCAGTGCTATCAAAGGGGCTGGCTACACCTTC. This codes for CSAIKGAGYTF. V gene TRBV20-1 combines with J gene TRBJ1-2; maybe TRBD1 (5 bases). This CDR3 has 11 residues. V lost 4 bases to trimming and J lost 7 bases, with 10 bases between them. From germline, CDR1 is DFQATT and CDR2 SNEGSKA (reference sequence).

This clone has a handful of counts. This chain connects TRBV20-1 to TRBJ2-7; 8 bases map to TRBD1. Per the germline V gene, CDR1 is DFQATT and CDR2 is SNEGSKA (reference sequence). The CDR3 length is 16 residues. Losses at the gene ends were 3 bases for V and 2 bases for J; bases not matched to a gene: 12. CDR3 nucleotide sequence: TGCAGTGCTAGTCTCAGGGGGCCTTACAACCCCTACGAGCAGTACTTC. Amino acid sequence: CSASLRGPYNPYEQYF.

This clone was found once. The CDR3 loop reads CSVEGTDYNEQFF. DNA of the CDR3: TGCAGCGTTGAAGGGACAGACTACAATGAGCAGTTCTTC. This chain links TRBV29-1 with TRBJ2-1, with TRBD1 as a possible D gene (6 bases). Between the trimmed V and J ends, which lost 1 base and 3 bases, there was a span of 7 bases. The CDR3 sequence is 13 residues long. The germline V gene encodes CDR1 SQVTM and CDR2 ANQGSEA.

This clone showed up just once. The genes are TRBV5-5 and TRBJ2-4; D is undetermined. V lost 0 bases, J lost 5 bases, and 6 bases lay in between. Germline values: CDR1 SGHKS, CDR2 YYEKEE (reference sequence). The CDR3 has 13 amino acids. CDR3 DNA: TGTGCCAGCAGCTTGGGGCAGGAAAACATTCAGTACTTC. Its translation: CASSLGQENIQYF.

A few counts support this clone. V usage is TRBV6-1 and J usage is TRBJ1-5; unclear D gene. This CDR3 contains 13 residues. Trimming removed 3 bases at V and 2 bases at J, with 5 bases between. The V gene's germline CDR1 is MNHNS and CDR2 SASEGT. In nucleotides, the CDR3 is TGTGCCAGCAGTGACGCGGGCAATCAGCCCCAGCATTTT. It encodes CASSDAGNQPQHF.

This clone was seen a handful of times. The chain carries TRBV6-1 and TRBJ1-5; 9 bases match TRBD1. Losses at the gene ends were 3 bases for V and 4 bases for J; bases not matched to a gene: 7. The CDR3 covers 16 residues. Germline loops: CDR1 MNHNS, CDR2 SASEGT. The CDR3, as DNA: TGTGCCAGCAGTGATGGACAGGGGTTATGGAATCAGCCCCAGCATTTT. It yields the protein CASSDGQGLWNQPQHF.

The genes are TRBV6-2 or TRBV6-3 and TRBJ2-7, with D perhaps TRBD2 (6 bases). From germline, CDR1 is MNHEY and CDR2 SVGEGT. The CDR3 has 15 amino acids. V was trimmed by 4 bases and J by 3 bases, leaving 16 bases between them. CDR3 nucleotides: TGTGCCAGCAGTTCGGAGGGGCTTCCCGACTACGAGCAGTACTTC. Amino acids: CASSSEGLPDYEQYF.

In DNA form, the CDR3 reads TGTGCCAGCAGTTTTGAGGGGACAGGGGGTTCACCCCTCCACTTT. Its translation is CASSFEGTGGSPLHF. The chain couples TRBV27 to TRBJ1-6; 11 nucleotides line up with TRBD1. This CDR3 comprises 15 residues. The V and J ends lost 3 bases and 9 bases, in that order; junction bases with no gene match: 4. CDR1 and CDR2 from the germline V gene are MNHEY and SMNVEV (reference sequence).

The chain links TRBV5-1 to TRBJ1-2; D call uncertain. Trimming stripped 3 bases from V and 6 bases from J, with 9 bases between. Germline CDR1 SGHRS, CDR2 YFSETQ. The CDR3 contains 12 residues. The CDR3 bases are TGCGCCAGCAGCTCCGGGGTGGATGGCTACACCTTC. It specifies CASSSGVDGYTF.